Following are 19 T cell receptor beta chains from one sample sequenced in a study of shared clonotypes between healthy human individuals. Sequencing was performed with immunoSEQ multiplex PCR; in TCRdb, only in-frame clones are kept and a portion is missing. The data show 2 million to 2.5 million clones, roughly 92% seen once. Material for sequencing was naive CD4+ T cells from PBMCs. As to subset: CD45RA+ positively selected. The receptors originated from a man aged 18 to 29 in good health. Some clones in this sample may be carry-over from other donors' samples.

This chain joins TRBV18 and TRBJ2-1; 7 bases map to TRBD2. The CDR3 consists of 11 residues. Germline CDR1 and CDR2: KGHSH and LQKENI. Trimming removed 9 bases from V and 9 bases from J; junction bases left unmatched: 5. Here the CDR3 reads CASFREAEQFF. DNA for the CDR3: TGTGCCAGTTTTCGGGAGGCTGAGCAGTTCTTC.

The chain is built from TRBV10-3 and TRBJ1-2; the D is unclear. The germline V gene encodes CDR1 ENHRY and CDR2 SYGVKD. This CDR3 has 13 amino acids. The V end lost 6 bases, the J end lost 3 bases, and 11 bases lay between the germline ends. The CDR3 sequence is CAISTTDHYGYTF. The DNA of the CDR3 is TGTGCCATCAGCACAACAGACCACTATGGCTACACCTTC.

V usage is TRBV28 and J usage is TRBJ2-1; 8 bases match TRBD2. The CDR3 has 15 residues. V was clipped by 3 bases and J by 12 bases; unmatched bases: 13. Germline-derived CDR1 and CDR2 are MDHEN and SYDVKM. In nucleotides, the CDR3 is TGTGCCAGCAGTTTCTCGGATAGCGGGGCAGAGAGGCAGTTCTTC. Residues: CASSFSDSGAERQFF.

This clone was recorded once. The chain carries TRBV2 and TRBJ2-7, with 8 nucleotides matching TRBD2. The junction had 4 bases not matched to a gene; V was cut back by 4 bases and J by 2 bases. CDR1 is SNHLY and CDR2 is FYNNEI in the germline V gene. The CDR3 extends over 14 amino acids. CDR3 nucleotide sequence: TGTGCCAGCAGTGGGTTAGCGGGAACCTACGAGCAGTACTTC. Translation gives CASSGLAGTYEQYF.

CDR3 loop: CASSLVDAEETQYF. CDR3 DNA sequence: TGCGCCAGCAGCTTGGTAGATGCTGAAGAGACCCAGTACTTC. The chain uses TRBV5-1 and TRBJ2-5; D unclear. CDR3 length: 14 amino acids. Between the trimmed V and J ends, which lost 0 bases and 3 bases, there was a span of 9 bases. Germline V gene lookup returns CDR1 SGHRS and CDR2 YFSETQ.

The chain combines TRBV2 with TRBJ1-5, with 7 nucleotides matching TRBD1. The CDR3 sequence is 13 residues long. The ends lost 10 bases at V and 4 bases at J; junction bases unmatched: 7. CDR1 and CDR2 from the germline V gene are SNHLY and FYNNEI. In DNA form, the CDR3 reads TGTGCCACAGGGGGGCAGTCTAATCAGCCCCAGCATTTT. Protein product: CATGGQSNQPQHF.

The CDR3 DNA sequence: TGTGCCAGCAGCCCAACCGGGACTAGCGGGAGTCCGCTGTACTTC. Its translation: CASSPTGTSGSPLYF. This chain links TRBV7-7 with TRBJ2-5; 14 bases are shared with TRBD2. Germline V CDR1 and CDR2: SSHAT, FNYEAQ (reference sequence). The V and J ends lost 5 bases and 13 bases, in that order; junction bases with no gene match: 12. CDR3 length: 15 residues.

This chain connects TRBV10-3 to TRBJ2-1; 12 bases line up with TRBD2. CDR1 is ENHRY and CDR2 is SYGVKD in the germline V gene. CDR3 length equals 16 residues. With V trimmed by 2 bases and J by 8 bases, 7 bases remained unmatched. The CDR3 DNA is TGTGCCATCAGTGAGGAGAGGACTAGCGGGAAACATGAGCAGTTCTTC. Encoded protein: CAISEERTSGKHEQFF.

In regard to this clone: In the same sample, other DNA sequences code for this CDR3. V gene TRBV4-3 combines with J gene TRBJ1-3; weak D call: TRBD1 (5 bases). V was clipped by 1 base and J by 0 bases, with 7 bases between them. Germline V lookup: CDR1 LGHNA, CDR2 YSLEER. The CDR3 contains 15 residues. The CDR3 loop reads CASSQGQSSGNTIYF. CDR3 in DNA: TGCGCCAGCAGCCAAGGACAGAGCTCTGGAAACACCATATATTTT.

With respect to this clone: The same CDR3 is also encoded by other DNA sequences in this sample. The V and J genes are TRBV5-1 and TRBJ2-2, with D perhaps being TRBD1 or TRBD2 (5 bases each). Trimming took off 5 bases at V and 0 bases at J, with 11 bases between the two ends. Germline V CDR1 and CDR2: SGHRS, YFSETQ. The CDR3 is 15 residues long. For the CDR3, the DNA is TGCGCCAGCAGTCCGGGGACGCCGAACACCGGGGAGCTGTTTTTT. Translating it yields CASSPGTPNTGELFF.

This sequence joins TRBV29-1 and TRBJ2-3; D might be TRBD2 (5 bases). The germline V gene has CDR1 SQVTM and CDR2 ANQGSEA. CDR3 length: 11 amino acids. Trimming shortened V by 8 bases and J by 4 bases, and 10 bases separated the two germline ends. The CDR3 protein is CSSYGADTQYF. The CDR3 nucleotides are TGCAGCTCCTACGGGGCAGATACGCAGTATTTT.

The chain employs TRBV10-3 and TRBJ2-3; D not resolved. This CDR3 region has 13 residues. CDR1 is ENHRY, CDR2 SYGVKD, per germline. Trimming shortened V by 0 bases and J by 9 bases, and 10 bases separated the two germline ends. CDR3 protein: CAISESVRWTQYF. The CDR3 coding sequence is TGTGCCATCAGTGAGTCGGTCCGGTGGACGCAGTATTTT.

The chain uses TRBV5-5 and TRBJ2-6; 9 bases line up with TRBD2. V dropped 2 bases and J dropped 0; count of bases not matched to a gene: 3. Germline loops: CDR1 SGHKS, CDR2 YYEKEE (reference sequence). The CDR3 sequence is 17 residues long. This CDR3 is CASSFATSGSGANVLTF. The CDR3 DNA sequence: TGTGCCAGCAGCTTCGCGACTAGCGGCTCTGGGGCCAACGTCCTGACTTTC.

V is TRBV14 and J is TRBJ2-7; TRBD1 agrees at 7 bases. The CDR3 is made up of 15 amino acids. CDR1 is SGHDN and CDR2 is FVKESK in the germline V gene. J lost 0 bases, V lost 3 bases, and 5 bases had no gene match. The CDR3 reads CASSQRDRVSYEQYF. CDR3 bases: TGTGCCAGCAGCCAGAGGGACAGAGTCTCCTACGAGCAGTACTTC.

V and J are TRBV19 and TRBJ2-7; 9 positions agree with TRBD1. The germline CDR1 and CDR2 sequences are LNHDA and SQIVND (reference sequence). V was pared by 0 bases and J by 6 bases, with 6 bases of the junction left unmatched. The CDR3 has 15 amino acids. The DNA for the CDR3 is TGTGCCAGTAGTATAGACGGGACAGGGTCGATCGAGCAGTACTTC. Translation: CASSIDGTGSIEQYF.

This sequence joins TRBV7-2 and TRBJ2-1, with 10 bases matching TRBD1. CDR3 length equals 15 residues. From germline, CDR1 is SGHTA and CDR2 FQGNSA. V was pared by 5 bases and J by 7 bases, with 8 bases of the junction left unmatched. Here the CDR3 DNA reads TGTGCCAGCAGCCCCCGGGACAGGGGAGGGAATGAGCAGTTCTTC. Translated, it gives CASSPRDRGGNEQFF.

In regard to this clone: Additional DNA sequences in this sample encode the identical CDR3. The V gene is TRBV28, the J gene TRBJ2-7; 10 bases align to TRBD1. CDR1 and CDR2 (germline): MDHEN, SYDVKM. The CDR3 sequence is 15 residues long. Germline trimming cut 5 bases from V and 1 base from J; bases unmatched to any gene: 5. CDR3 sequence reads: CASSPPGQGSYEQYF. CDR3 sequence (DNA): TGTGCCAGCAGTCCCCCGGGACAGGGGTCCTACGAGCAGTACTTC. Full variable domain (rest looked up from reference TRBV28 and TRBJ2-7): DVKVTQSSRYLVKRTGEKVFLECVQDMDHENMFWYRQDPGLGLRLIYFSYDVKMKEKGDIPEGYSVSREKKERFSLILESASTNQTSMYLCASSPPGQGSYEQYFGPGTRLTVT.

The chain is built from TRBV30 and TRBJ1-6; D unresolved. CDR3 length: 13 residues. Trimming took 5 bases from V and 7 from J, leaving 12 bases between them. In germline, CDR1 is GTSNPN, CDR2 SVGIG (reference sequence). For the CDR3, the DNA is TGTGCCTGGGGGGAGGCAGCAAATTCACCCCTCCACTTT. This gives the protein CAWGEAANSPLHF. Filled out from reference TRBV30 and TRBJ1-6, the complete variable domain reads SQTIHQWPATLVQPVGSPLSLECTVEGTSNPNLYWYRQAAGRGLQLLFYSVGIGQISSEVPQNLSASRPQDRQFILSSKKLLLSDSGFYLCAWGEAANSPLHFGNGTRLTVT.

The gene calls are TRBV19 and TRBJ2-1; D is possibly TRBD2 (6 bases). This CDR3 has 14 amino acids. V lost 6 bases and J 5 bases, leaving 14 bases between the germline ends. Looked up from germline, CDR1 is LNHDA and CDR2 is SQIVND (reference sequence). As DNA, the CDR3 is TGTGCCAGTAGCCGCGGACTATTCGACAATGAGCAGTTCTTC. Its protein product is CASSRGLFDNEQFF. Filled out from reference TRBV19 and TRBJ2-1, the complete variable domain reads DGGITQSPKYLFRKEGQNVTLSCEQNLNHDAMYWYRQDPGQGLRLIYYSQIVNDFQKGDIAEGYSVSREKKESFPLTVTSAQKNPTAFYLCASSRGLFDNEQFFGPGTRLTVL.